The entry below gives a single T cell receptor (beta chain) sequence along with its context. Antigen specificity is unknown. These data come from a study of follicular helper T cells after annual influenza vaccination. Across the whole study: Days 0, 7 and 28 post-vaccination were the blood draw times.

Overall study findings and caveats: Day 7 ICOS+CD38+ clones later appeared mostly in ICOS-CD38- cTfh. ICOS+CD38+ cTfh clonality tracked population frequency, and its change tracked circulating plasmablast change.

Repertoires were generated with immunoSEQ multiplex PCR, while TCRdb's copy carries only in-frame clones and drops some. The sample shows roughly 9,700 clones, over 65% of them seen only once. The CDR3 spans 15 residues. CDR1 and CDR2 (germline): SGHNT, YYREEE (reference sequence). Trimming took off 0 bases at V and 2 bases at J, with 9 bases between the two ends. Regarding time point: 2015-2016 season, 7 days after influenza vaccination. The specimen was CXCR5- memory CD4+ T cells sorted from blood, collected 7 days after influenza vaccination. This TCR came from an adult who received the influenza vaccine. This chain links TRBV5-4 with TRBJ1-3, with a weak D call TRBD1 (6 bases). CDR3 nucleotides: TGTGCCAGCAGCTTGGGGAACAGGGCTGGAAACACCATATATTTT. This gives the protein CASSLGNRAGNTIYF.